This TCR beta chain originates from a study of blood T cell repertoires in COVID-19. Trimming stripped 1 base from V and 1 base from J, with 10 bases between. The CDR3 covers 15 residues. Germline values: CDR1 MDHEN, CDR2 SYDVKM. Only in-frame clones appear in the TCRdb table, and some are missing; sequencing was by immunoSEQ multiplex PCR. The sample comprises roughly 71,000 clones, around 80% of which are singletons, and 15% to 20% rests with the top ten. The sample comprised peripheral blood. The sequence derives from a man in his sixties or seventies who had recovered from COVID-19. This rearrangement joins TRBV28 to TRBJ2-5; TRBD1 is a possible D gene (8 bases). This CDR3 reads CASSLYRGGQETQYF. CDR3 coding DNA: TGTGCCAGCAGTTTATACAGGGGGGGCCAAGAGACCCAGTACTTC.